A selection of T cell receptor beta chains follows, all from one sample in a study of blood T cell repertoires in COVID-19. Sequencing used immunoSEQ multiplex PCR; TCRdb keeps in-frame clones, though not all of them. The sample has approximately 89,000 clones, 75% to 85% seen once. The specimen sequenced was peripheral blood. Receptor source: a human donor in a cohort sampled during active COVID-19. Both conserved end residues are part of each CDR3. Each record gives: clone size, J gene, V gene, D gene, CDR3 protein, CDR3 DNA. The D gene is left open where the match is weak. For some rows the clone size is stated as once, few or many, or as a class when expanded; others skip it.

size: few
J: TRBJ1-4
V: TRBV19
D: NA
CDR3: CASSISLRGFNEKLFF
DNA: TGTGCCAGTAGTATCAGTCTGCGGGGATTTAATGAAAAACTGTTTTTT

size: NA
J: TRBJ1-2
V: TRBV6-5
D: TRBD1
CDR3: CASQRGQGAGYTF
DNA: TGTGCCAGCCAAAGGGGGCAGGGGGCCGGCTACACCTTC

size: NA
J: TRBJ2-1
V: TRBV18
D: NA
CDR3: CASSPRQPGGNYNEQFF
DNA: TGTGCCAGCTCCCCAAGGCAACCAGGGGGGAACTACAATGAGCAGTTCTTC

size: once
J: TRBJ2-7
V: TRBV5-4
D: NA
CDR3: CASSHRDTDPYEQYF
DNA: TGTGCCAGCAGCCACCGGGACACGGATCCCTACGAGCAGTACTTC

size: NA
J: TRBJ1-1
V: TRBV7-9
D: TRBD1
CDR3: CASSPPVGTGNTEAFF
DNA: TGTGCCAGCAGCCCCCCGGTCGGGACAGGGAACACTGAAGCTTTCTTT

size: NA
J: TRBJ2-7
V: TRBV5-6
D: TRBD2
CDR3: CASSSRGGYEQYF
DNA: TGTGCCAGCAGCTCCCGGGGGGGCTACGAGCAGTACTTC

size: NA
J: TRBJ1-5
V: TRBV3-1/TRBV3-2
D: NA
CDR3: CASSQDIGVGQPQHF
DNA: TGTGCCAGCAGCCAAGATATAGGGGTCGGGCAGCCCCAGCATTTT

size: NA
J: TRBJ2-3
V: TRBV5-1
D: TRBD2
CDR3: CASSLGGPGGGDTQYF
DNA: TGCGCCAGCAGCTTGGGTGGCCCGGGCGGGGGTGATACGCAGTATTTT

size: NA
J: TRBJ1-5
V: TRBV27
D: NA
CDR3: CARIEINQPQHF
DNA: TGTGCCAGAATAGAGATCAATCAGCCCCAGCATTTT

size: NA
J: TRBJ1-4
V: TRBV5-1
D: NA
CDR3: CASSLGGDEKLFF
DNA: TGCGCCAGCAGCCTCGGGGGGGATGAAAAACTGTTTTTT

size: NA
J: TRBJ2-3
V: TRBV6-1
D: TRBD2
CDR3: CASSEFSAGGSYTQYF
DNA: TGTGCCAGCAGTGAATTTTCGGCGGGGGGGTCCTATACGCAGTATTTT

size: NA
J: TRBJ2-1
V: TRBV7-9
D: NA
CDR3: CASSLGTVRTNEQFF
DNA: TGTGCCAGCAGCTTAGGGACGGTACGGACAAATGAGCAGTTCTTC

size: NA
J: TRBJ1-5
V: TRBV29-1
D: NA
CDR3: CSARTGNQPQHF
DNA: TGCAGCGCCAGGACAGGCAATCAGCCCCAGCATTTT

size: NA
J: TRBJ1-4
V: TRBV4-1
D: TRBD1
CDR3: CASSQESGQGVKKLFF
DNA: TGCGCCAGCAGCCAAGAATCAGGACAGGGAGTAAAAAAACTGTTTTTT

size: NA
J: TRBJ2-4
V: TRBV11-2
D: NA
CDR3: CASSFAGAGEGNIQYF
DNA: TGTGCCAGCAGCTTCGCGGGGGCAGGGGAGGGAAACATTCAGTACTTC

size: NA
J: TRBJ1-1
V: TRBV6-5
D: NA
CDR3: CAGRDLSTEAFF
DNA: TGTGCCGGGCGGGATTTGAGCACTGAAGCTTTCTTT

size: NA
J: TRBJ2-5
V: TRBV9
D: TRBD2
CDR3: CASSVLAAFQETQYF
DNA: TGTGCCAGCAGCGTACTAGCGGCGTTCCAAGAGACCCAGTACTTC

size: NA
J: TRBJ1-5
V: TRBV5-1
D: NA
CDR3: CASSLDLRGNQPQHF
DNA: TGCGCCAGCAGCTTGGACCTACGGGGCAATCAGCCCCAGCATTTT

size: NA
J: TRBJ1-6
V: TRBV6-4
D: TRBD1
CDR3: CASSDTGQGYSPLHF
DNA: TGTGCCAGCAGTGACACGGGACAGGGATATTCACCCCTCCACTTT

size: NA
J: TRBJ2-2
V: TRBV7-6
D: TRBD2
CDR3: CASRRSGGASGELFF
DNA: TGTGCCAGCAGACGAAGCGGGGGGGCATCCGGGGAGCTGTTTTTT

size: NA
J: TRBJ1-3
V: TRBV28
D: TRBD1
CDR3: CASSPVGRGFSSSGNTIYF
DNA: TGTGCCAGCAGCCCAGTTGGCAGGGGGTTCTCCTCCTCTGGAAACACCATATATTTT

size: NA
J: TRBJ2-2
V: TRBV5-1
D: NA
CDR3: CASSPPGGQPGELFF
DNA: TGCGCCAGCAGCCCCCCGGGGGGCCAGCCCGGGGAGCTGTTTTTT

size: NA
J: TRBJ2-5
V: TRBV5-5
D: NA
CDR3: CASSPPGTQYF
DNA: TGTGCCAGCAGCCCTCCGGGGACCCAGTACTTC

size: NA
J: TRBJ2-1
V: TRBV6-6
D: NA
CDR3: CASSYSPVSYNEQFF
DNA: TGTGCCAGCAGTTACTCTCCGGTATCCTACAATGAGCAGTTCTTC

size: NA
J: TRBJ2-5
V: TRBV4-1
D: TRBD2
CDR3: CASSQARGGEETQYF
DNA: TGCGCCAGCAGCCAGGCTCGGGGGGGCGAGGAGACCCAGTACTTC

size: once
J: TRBJ2-2
V: TRBV5-1
D: NA
CDR3: CASSLGSVNWGELFF
DNA: TGCGCCAGCAGCTTGGGTTCCGTCAACTGGGGGGAGCTGTTTTTT